The 7 T cell receptor beta chains reported below all come from one sample, sequenced in a study of T cells in women clearing cervical HPV infection (dated by TCRdb to the late 2010s). Library creation used the immunoSEQ multiplex PCR assay. The immuneACCESS repertoire file appears here via TCRdb, limited to in-frame rearrangements. These files lack a portion of the clones; in checked studies, under half of the deficit traces to unresolved V genes, and the cause of the others is not known. The sample table records 30,000 to 45,000 clones. The ten largest clones represent approximately 6.4% of the sample. Sequencing was carried out using blood buffy coat. The source is a woman aged 18 to 75 with a cervical HPV16 infection that either progressed to CIN3+ or cleared (not recorded which).

As concerns this clone: The read stops 3 residues short of the end of the CDR3; the missing end is completed from the germline J gene. V and J are TRBV19 and TRBJ2-7, with 9 bases matching TRBD2. This CDR3 has 14 amino acids. The V and J ends lost 4 bases and 6 bases, in that order; junction bases with no gene match: 7. In germline, CDR1 is LNHDA, CDR2 SQIVND (reference sequence). This CDR3 reads CASSTAGGGSEQYF. The DNA read from the CDR3 is TGTGCCAGTAGTACGGCGGGAGGGGGAAGCGAG. Looking up the rest from reference TRBV19 and TRBJ2-7 gives the full variable domain: DGGITQSPKYLFRKEGQNVTLSCEQNLNHDAMYWYRQDPGQGLRLIYYSQIVNDFQKGDIAEGYSVSREKKESFPLTVTSAQKNPTAFYLCASSTAGGGSEQYFGPGTRLTVT.

Of note for this clone: The read gets to within 3 residues of the CDR3 end, and the germline J gene fills in the rest. The chain is built from TRBV10-3 and TRBJ2-1; D remains ambiguous. Germline CDR1 and CDR2: ENHRY and SYGVKD. V lost 0 bases, J lost 5 bases, and 17 bases lay in between. This CDR3 spans 17 amino acids. CDR3 bases read: TGTGCCATCAGTGAGTCGAGTAGTGGGCAGGTAAACAATGAG. It is translated as CAISESSSGQVNNE. The whole CDR3 protein is CAISESSSGQVNNEQFF.

Remarks on this clone: The read finishes 3 residues shy of the CDR3 end, and the germline J gene is used to complete it. The chain uses TRBV7-9 and TRBJ2-3; D is possibly TRBD2 (7 bases). The CDR3 is 15 amino acids. Germline CDR1 SEHNR, CDR2 FQNEAQ (reference sequence). The CDR3 reads CASSSRGGLQETQYF. The DNA read from the CDR3 is TGTGCCAGCAGCTCAAGGGGGGGCTTACAAGAGACG.

Notes on this clone: Coverage ceases 3 residues before the CDR3 finishes, and the germline J gene fills in the end. This chain uses TRBV5-5 with TRBJ1-2, with TRBD1 as a possible D gene (6 bases). The germline V gene encodes CDR1 SGHKS and CDR2 YYEKEE (reference sequence). The CDR3 is 15 amino acids. This chain's CDR3 is CASSLLRGPSYDYTF. Partial CDR3 DNA: TGTGCCAGCAGCTTGCTCAGGGGACCCTCCTACGAC.

As for this clone: Read data end 3 residues before the CDR3 end; the end is taken from the germline J gene. The rearrangement uses TRBV20-1 and TRBJ2-3; possibly TRBD1 for D (6 bases). The V end was cut by 3 bases, the J end by 0 bases, with 19 bases between. This CDR3 region has 17 residues. Per the germline V gene, CDR1 is DFQATT and CDR2 is SNEGSKA (reference sequence). The CDR3 bases that were read are TGCAGTGCTAGGCGTACGGGCGGACAGACTAGCACAGATACG. It yields the protein CSARRTGGQTSTDT. The whole CDR3 protein is CSARRTGGQTSTDTQYF.

In regard to this clone: The sequenced fragment ends 3 residues before the CDR3 boundary, so the rest is inferred from the germline J gene. This chain links TRBV20-1 with TRBJ2-2; TRBD2 matches at 7 bases. The V gene's germline CDR1 is DFQATT and CDR2 SNEGSKA (reference sequence). V dropped 4 bases and J dropped 7; count of bases not matched to a gene: 3. The CDR3 length is 12 residues. The CDR3 here is CSATGDYGELFF. CDR3 DNA, as far as it was read: TGCAGTGCTACCGGGGACTACGGGGAG.

Regarding this clone: Other DNA sequences in this sample translate to the same CDR3. The DNA read from the CDR3 is TGTGCCAGCTCACCACTACAACAGGGCGACTCTGGAAACACC. This encodes CASSPLQQGDSGNT. The complete CDR3 protein is CASSPLQQGDSGNTIYF. The genes are TRBV18 and TRBJ1-3, with D possibly TRBD1 on 6 matching bases. Sequencing ends 3 residues short of the CDR3 end; the germline J gene provides the rest. The CDR3 loop spans 17 amino acids. Looked up from germline, CDR1 is KGHSH and CDR2 is LQKENI. V was shortened by 1 base and J by 0 bases, with 13 bases between the two germline ends. The full variable domain, rest sourced from reference TRBV18 and TRBJ1-3, is NAGVMQNPRHLVRRRGQEARLRCSPMKGHSHVYWYRQLPEEGLKFMVYLQKENIIDESGMPKERFSAEFPKEGPSILRIQQVVRGDSAAYFCASSPLQQGDSGNTIYFGEGSWLTVV.